The 21 T cell receptor beta chains presented below share a single source sample, sequenced in a study of blood T cell repertoires in COVID-19. TCRdb's copy holds only in-frame clones and misses some; the assay was immunoSEQ multiplex PCR. Here the sample spans approximately 220,000 clones, 65% to 85% being singletons. The sequenced sample consisted of peripheral blood. The source of these receptors is a woman aged 30 to 39 who had recovered from COVID-19.

The chain employs TRBV7-9 and TRBJ1-1; the D gene is possibly TRBD1 (5 bases). Trimming shortened V by 0 bases and J by 0 bases, and 8 bases separated the two germline ends. Germline V gives CDR1 SEHNR, CDR2 FQNEAQ (reference sequence). The CDR3 extends over 15 amino acids. This CDR3 is CASSLAGGLNTEAFF. The CDR3 DNA reads as TGTGCCAGCAGCTTAGCCGGGGGACTGAACACTGAAGCTTTCTTT.

This clone came up once. V gene TRBV4-1 combines with J gene TRBJ2-5, with 7 nucleotides matching TRBD2. Germline trimming cut 0 bases from V and 4 bases from J; bases unmatched to any gene: 8. Germline CDR1 is MGHRA and CDR2 is YSYEKL. The CDR3 sequence is 16 residues long. DNA of the CDR3: TGCGCCAGCAGCCAAGAGGCCGGACTAGGGGCAGAGACCCAGTACTTC. It translates to CASSQEAGLGAETQYF.

J is TRBJ1-1 and V is TRBV29-1, with 10 bases aligning to TRBD1. CDR1 is SQVTM and CDR2 is ANQGSEA in the germline V gene. This CDR3 region has 13 residues. V shed 7 bases and J 5 bases; nucleotides not matched to a gene: 7. The CDR3 DNA reads TGCAGCGCCCGACAGGGGGCAGGGACTGAAGCTTTCTTT. Translating gives CSARQGAGTEAFF.

J is TRBJ1-5 and V is TRBV4-2; maybe TRBD1 (6 bases). CDR1 and CDR2 from the germline V gene are LGHNA and YNFKEQ. The CDR3 is 15 residues long. Trimming took 0 bases from V and 6 from J, leaving 12 bases between them. The CDR3 protein is CASSQEGGGIQPQHF. The CDR3 bases are TGTGCCAGCAGCCAAGAGGGAGGGGGGATTCAGCCCCAGCATTTT.

The genes are TRBV5-1 and TRBJ1-3; TRBD1 is a possible D gene (5 bases). The V end was cut by 0 bases, the J end by 0 bases, with 16 bases between. Germline V gene data show CDR1 as SGHRS and CDR2 as YFSETQ. CDR3 length equals 18 residues. CDR3 nucleotides: TGCGCCAGCAGCTTGGGAGATGATGGACAACTCTCTGGAAACACCATATATTTT. This codes for CASSLGDDGQLSGNTIYF.

This clone was counted only a few times. This chain connects TRBV19 to TRBJ1-5; no firm D call. Trimming shortened V by 0 bases and J by 7 bases, and 7 bases separated the two germline ends. The CDR3 totals 13 residues. Germline V lookup: CDR1 LNHDA, CDR2 SQIVND (reference sequence). CDR3 region: CASSIDGVQPQHF. CDR3 DNA: TGTGCCAGTAGTATAGACGGGGTCCAGCCCCAGCATTTT. Supplemented by reference TRBV19 and TRBJ1-5, the full variable domain reads DGGITQSPKYLFRKEGQNVTLSCEQNLNHDAMYWYRQDPGQGLRLIYYSQIVNDFQKGDIAEGYSVSREKKESFPLTVTSAQKNPTAFYLCASSIDGVQPQHFGDGTRLSIL.

This clone appeared once. V and J are TRBV3-1 (or the pseudogene TRBV3-2) and TRBJ2-7; TRBD2 matches 10 bases. This CDR3 has 17 amino acids. Trimming removed 4 bases from V and 2 bases from J; junction bases left unmatched: 11. Germline assignment: CDR1 LGHDT and CDR2 YNNKEL (reference sequence). The CDR3: CASSPHQTSGHTYEQYF. The CDR3 DNA follows: TGTGCCAGCAGCCCCCATCAGACTAGCGGGCATACCTACGAGCAGTACTTC.

The table lists this clone with a count of one. V gene TRBV27 combines with J gene TRBJ1-2; the match to TRBD1 covers 8 bases. The V and J ends lost 1 base and 6 bases, in that order; junction bases with no gene match: 1. The CDR3 totals 13 residues. Looked up from germline, CDR1 is MNHEY and CDR2 is SMNVEV (reference sequence). The CDR3 protein is CASSLYRGDGYTF. CDR3 coding DNA: TGTGCCAGCAGTTTATACAGGGGGGATGGCTACACCTTC.

The V and J genes are TRBV27 and TRBJ1-1; 10 bases are a match to TRBD1. There are 12 residues in the CDR3. V lost 5 bases to trimming and J lost 11 bases; unmatched junction nucleotides: 5. Germline-derived CDR1 and CDR2 are MNHEY and SMNVEV (reference sequence). The CDR3 DNA follows: TGTGCCAGCAGTCAGGGGACAGGGGTGGCTTTCTTT. Translation: CASSQGTGVAFF.

This clone was seen a single time. The chain has TRBV19 and TRBJ1-4, with D perhaps matching TRBD1 (6 bases). From germline, CDR1 is LNHDA and CDR2 SQIVND (reference sequence). The CDR3 runs to 15 residues. Trimming took 7 bases from V and 4 from J, leaving 16 bases between them. This chain's CDR3 is CASTPGAGVNEKLFF. CDR3 bases: TGTGCCAGTACTCCAGGGGCGGGGGTTAATGAAAAACTGTTTTTT.

The J gene is TRBJ2-7, the V gene TRBV5-1; possibly TRBD2 for D (6 bases). This CDR3 contains 18 residues. Between the trimmed V and J ends, which lost 4 bases and 1 base, there was a span of 24 bases. CDR1 is SGHRS and CDR2 is YFSETQ in the germline V gene. In DNA, the CDR3 is TGCGCCAGCAGCCTATCCCCTCGCCGGGACGGGGGTTCCTACGAGCAGTACTTC. Amino acid sequence: CASSLSPRRDGGSYEQYF.

The table lists this clone with a few counts. Mismatch with germline at one junction end may stem from a read error. The J gene is TRBJ2-7, the V gene TRBV10-2; 7 nucleotides line up with TRBD2. The CDR3 extends over 12 amino acids. Germline lookup yields CDR1 WSHSY and CDR2 SAAADI. CDR3 region: CASSEWDYRRDF. The CDR3 nucleotides are TGCGCCAGCAGTGAGTGGGACTACCGCAGGGACTTC.

The rearrangement uses TRBV11-2 and TRBJ2-3; 11 bases align to TRBD2. Trimming took 5 bases from V and 6 from J; bases not matched to a gene: 7. CDR3 size: 15 residues. Per the germline V gene, CDR1 is SGHAT and CDR2 is FQNNGV. The CDR3 reads CASSLSGRARDTQYF. Here the CDR3 DNA reads TGTGCCAGCAGCCTTAGCGGGAGGGCTCGGGATACGCAGTATTTT.

This clone came up a few times. This chain connects TRBV5-4 to TRBJ1-1; weak D call: TRBD1 (6 bases). The CDR3 spans 13 residues. Germline V gives CDR1 SGHNT, CDR2 YYREEE (reference sequence). Trimming took 2 bases from V and 5 from J, leaving 10 bases between them. The CDR3 nucleotides read TGTGCCAGCAGCTTTCAGGGGTGGACTGAAGCTTTCTTT. Translating gives CASSFQGWTEAFF.

This clone was seen only once. The chain has TRBV27 and TRBJ2-7, with 7 bases that match TRBD1. V lost 0 bases, J lost 2 bases, and 4 bases stayed unmatched. Germline CDR1 MNHEY, CDR2 SMNVEV (reference sequence). CDR3 length: 15 amino acids. CDR3 sequence: CASSLSARGPYEQYF. The DNA of the CDR3 is TGTGCCAGCAGTTTATCTGCTAGGGGGCCCTACGAGCAGTACTTC.

In this sample, this clone turned up a few times. Other DNA sequences in the same sample also yield this CDR3. This chain connects TRBV6-5 to TRBJ2-1, with D hard to call. Germline assignment: CDR1 MNHEY and CDR2 SVGAGI. V lost 2 bases and J lost 5, with 10 bases in between. The CDR3 is 14 residues long. The CDR3 loop is CASSYMGLHNEQFF. CDR3 sequence (DNA): TGTGCCAGCAGTTACATGGGCCTACACAATGAGCAGTTCTTC.

This clone has just a few counts. The genes are TRBV30 and TRBJ2-2, with TRBD1 matching over 8 bases. The CDR3 has 15 residues. The V and J ends lost 3 bases and 6 bases, in that order; junction bases with no gene match: 9. Germline V lookup: CDR1 GTSNPN, CDR2 SVGIG (reference sequence). CDR3 in amino acids: CAWSAAGGLAGELFF. CDR3 in DNA: TGTGCCTGGAGCGCGGCAGGGGGCTTGGCCGGGGAGCTGTTTTTT.

V and J are TRBV28 and TRBJ2-5, with D maybe TRBD2 (5 bases). The CDR3 has 14 residues. CDR1 and CDR2 (germline): MDHEN, SYDVKM. Trimming shortened V by 6 bases and J by 2 bases, and 13 bases separated the two germline ends. CDR3 sequence: CASSLGGVQETQYF. In nucleotides, the CDR3 is TGTGCCAGCAGCCTAGGAGGCGTTCAAGAGACCCAGTACTTC.

The chain carries TRBV3-1 (or the pseudogene TRBV3-2) and TRBJ1-4; TRBD1 matches 7 bases. The V gene end was trimmed by 1 base and the J gene end by 4 bases; junction bases not matched to a gene: 3. The CDR3 loop spans 15 amino acids. The V gene's germline CDR1 is LGHDT and CDR2 YNNKEL (reference sequence). For the CDR3, the DNA is TGTGCCAGCAGCCAAGCCAGGGGGGATAATGAAAAACTGTTTTTT. It yields the protein CASSQARGDNEKLFF.

The genes are TRBV5-5 and TRBJ2-1; TRBD2 agrees at 9 bases. Germline lookup yields CDR1 SGHKS and CDR2 YYEKEE (reference sequence). There are 16 residues in the CDR3. The V and J ends lost 0 bases and 1 base, in that order; junction bases with no gene match: 2. The CDR3 protein is CASSLGLAVSYNEQFF. CDR3 sequence (DNA): TGTGCCAGCAGCTTGGGACTAGCGGTTTCCTACAATGAGCAGTTCTTC.

This clone has only a few counts. V gene TRBV28 combines with J gene TRBJ1-3; 11 bases are a match to TRBD1. V was clipped by 5 bases and J by 4 bases; unmatched bases: 7. The CDR3 loop spans 16 amino acids. Per the germline V gene, CDR1 is MDHEN and CDR2 is SYDVKM. The CDR3, as DNA: TGTGCCAGCAGTGTGGACAGGGGGCAGGGAGGAAACACCATATATTTT. Translation: CASSVDRGQGGNTIYF.